A single sample is the source of the 14 T cell receptor beta chains below, sequenced in a study of graft-versus-host responses after intestinal transplantation. Using immunoSEQ multiplex PCR, the repertoire was profiled, and TCRdb retains in-frame clones only, with some absent. The data contain 14,000 or so clones, more than 65% of them seen just once; the ten biggest clones take up around 4%. Graft tissue processing released intraepithelial and lamina propria lymphocytes. This material consisted of ileum tissue, taken 27 days after intestinal transplant. Source of these receptors: a human patient who received an intestinal transplant, so some T cells may come from the graft donor.

This chain uses TRBV27 with TRBJ1-2; TRBD1 matches at 7 bases. This CDR3 has 15 residues. After removal of 5 bases from V and 3 bases from J, the junction contained 9 bases not matched to a gene. CDR1 is MNHEY, CDR2 SMNVEV, per germline (reference sequence). The CDR3 region is CASSATPGQHYGYTF. CDR3 DNA sequence: TGTGCCAGCAGTGCTACACCGGGACAGCACTATGGCTACACCTTC.

The J gene is TRBJ1-2, the V gene TRBV4-1; 7 bases fit TRBD1. CDR3 length: 13 amino acids. The V segment lost 1 base and the J segment 8 bases; nucleotides outside the gene matches: 4. CDR1 is MGHRA and CDR2 is YSYEKL in the germline V gene. CDR3 sequence: CASSQVDRAGYTF. CDR3 nucleotide sequence: TGCGCCAGCAGCCAAGTTGACAGGGCGGGCTACACCTTC.

The chain combines TRBV11-3 with TRBJ2-5; D is possibly TRBD2 (5 bases). Trimming pared 0 bases from V and 4 bases from J, leaving 21 bases between. Per the germline V gene, CDR1 is SGHNT and CDR2 is YENEEA. The CDR3 totals 18 residues. CDR3 sequence (DNA): TGTGCCAGCAGCTTAGATTGGAAGCTGCGGGTTGTAATAGAGACCCAGTACTTC. Amino acids: CASSLDWKLRVVIETQYF.

The chain couples TRBV5-1 to TRBJ2-7; 7 bases align to TRBD1. This CDR3 contains 15 residues. CDR1 SGHRS and CDR2 YFSETQ come from the germline V gene. V lost 5 bases, J lost 2 bases, and 10 bases stayed unmatched. In DNA form, the CDR3 reads TGCGCCAGCAGTCGTGGGACAGCACCCCCCTACGAGCAGTACGTC. The encoded protein is CASSRGTAPPYEQYV.

The rearrangement joins TRBV9 to TRBJ2-2; a possible D gene is TRBD2 (6 bases). The germline CDR1 and CDR2 sequences are SGDLS and YYNGEE. V was trimmed by 0 bases and J by 1 base, leaving 22 bases between them. CDR3 length: 20 amino acids. The CDR3 DNA is TGTGCCAGCAGCGTAGGGCTAGCGCCCATCCACCGAATGAACACCGGGGAGCTGTTTTTT. Translating it yields CASSVGLAPIHRMNTGELFF. Full variable domain (remainder filled in from reference TRBV9 and TRBJ2-2): DSGVTQTPKHLITATGQRVTLRCSPRSGDLSVYWYQQSLDQGLQFLIQYYNGEERAKGNILERFSAQQFPDLHSELNLSSLELGDSALYFCASSVGLAPIHRMNTGELFFGEGSRLTVL.

This chain joins TRBV2 and TRBJ2-2; TRBD1 agrees at 8 bases. CDR3 length: 18 amino acids. CDR1 and CDR2 from the germline V gene are SNHLY and FYNNEI. V shed 3 bases, J shed 3 bases, and the junction held 12 bases outside the gene matches. The CDR3 DNA is TGTGCCAGCAGTGATGGGGCGGACAGGGCATTTGACACCGGGGAGCTGTTTTTT. It is translated as CASSDGADRAFDTGELFF.

Here the CDR3 reads CASSYWADRVGETQYF. Here the CDR3 DNA reads TGTGCCAGCAGTTACTGGGCTGACAGGGTTGGAGAGACCCAGTACTTC. The rearrangement uses TRBV6-5 and TRBJ2-5; the match to TRBD1 covers 7 bases. The V gene's germline CDR1 is MNHEY and CDR2 SVGAGI. The CDR3 is 16 amino acids. J lost 4 bases, V lost 1 base, and 9 bases had no gene match.

The chain employs TRBV27 and TRBJ2-1; 11 bases fit TRBD2. The J segment lost 4 bases and the V segment lost 3 bases, leaving 2 bases of the junction unmatched. CDR1 and CDR2 from the germline V gene are MNHEY and SMNVEV (reference sequence). The CDR3 is 15 residues long. CDR3 amino acids: CASSFGTSGYNEQFF. The CDR3 DNA follows: TGTGCCAGCAGTTTCGGGACTAGCGGTTACAATGAGCAGTTCTTC.

The genes are TRBV19 and TRBJ2-3; 8 positions match TRBD2. The CDR3 has 14 residues. Germline V gives CDR1 LNHDA, CDR2 SQIVND (reference sequence). The V segment lost 3 bases and the J segment 5 bases; nucleotides outside the gene matches: 4. The chain's CDR3 is CASSIGGAIDTQYF. The CDR3 nucleotides read TGTGCCAGTAGTATCGGGGGGGCCATAGATACGCAGTATTTT.

The CDR3 is CASSQEGAGTGELFF. The CDR3 coding sequence is TGTGCCAGCAGCCAAGAAGGGGCTGGCACCGGGGAGCTGTTTTTT. The chain is built from TRBV4-2 and TRBJ2-2; D might be TRBD1 (5 bases). The CDR3 runs 15 residues. Germline V gene sequence: CDR1 LGHNA, CDR2 YNFKEQ. V lost 0 bases to trimming and J lost 4 bases, with 9 bases between them.

The genes are TRBV15 and TRBJ2-5, with 9 bases lining up with TRBD2. J gave up 1 base and V 2 bases, and 5 bases lay outside the gene matches. Germline V gives CDR1 LNHNV, CDR2 YYDKDF (reference sequence). This CDR3 is 16 amino acids long. The CDR3 reads CATSRNSGGGQETQYF. CDR3 sequence (DNA): TGTGCCACCAGCAGAAATAGCGGGGGAGGCCAAGAGACCCAGTACTTC.

The chain carries TRBV29-1 and TRBJ1-1; D gene unclear. V was trimmed by 7 bases and J by 4 bases, leaving 7 bases between them. Germline lookup yields CDR1 SQVTM and CDR2 ANQGSEA. The CDR3 extends over 10 amino acids. CDR3 sequence (DNA): TGCAGCGCCACATCCACTGAAGCTTTCTTT. It specifies CSATSTEAFF.

DNA for the CDR3: TGTGCCAGCAGTCCCCAGACCGGGACAGATACGCAGTATTTT. Its translation: CASSPQTGTDTQYF. The chain employs TRBV28 and TRBJ2-3; D is unclear. V lost 5 bases and J lost 3, with 12 bases in between. The CDR3 covers 14 residues. Germline CDR1 is MDHEN and CDR2 is SYDVKM.

This clone was recorded a few times. This chain joins TRBV29-1 and TRBJ2-1; TRBD2 is a possible D gene (5 bases). Looked up from germline, CDR1 is SQVTM and CDR2 is ANQGSEA. This CDR3 is 12 amino acids long. V lost 4 bases, J lost 4 bases, and 8 bases lay in between. CDR3 DNA sequence: TGCAGCGTTGGTACTAGTTACAATGAGCAGTTCTTC. Protein sequence: CSVGTSYNEQFF.